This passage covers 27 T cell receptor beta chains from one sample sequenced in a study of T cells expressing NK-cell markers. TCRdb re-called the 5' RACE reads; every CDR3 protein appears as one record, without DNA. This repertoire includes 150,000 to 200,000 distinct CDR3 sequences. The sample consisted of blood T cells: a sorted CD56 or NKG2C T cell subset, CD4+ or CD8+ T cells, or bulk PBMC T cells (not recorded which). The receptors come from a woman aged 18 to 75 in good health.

The CDR3 protein is CASSQGVFRRGPTDTQYF. The chain combines TRBV4-1 with TRBJ2-3; the TRBD2 assignment by TCRdb is unverifiable without DNA. There are 18 residues in the CDR3. Germline loops: CDR1 MGHRA, CDR2 YSYEKL.

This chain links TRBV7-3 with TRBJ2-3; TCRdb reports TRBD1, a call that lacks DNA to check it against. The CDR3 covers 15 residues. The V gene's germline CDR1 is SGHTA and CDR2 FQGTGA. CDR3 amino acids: CASSLGGVDADTQYF.

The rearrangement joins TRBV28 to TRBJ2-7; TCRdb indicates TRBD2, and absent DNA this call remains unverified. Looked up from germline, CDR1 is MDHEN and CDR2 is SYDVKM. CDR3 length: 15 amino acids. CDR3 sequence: CASSGTSLGAYEQYF.

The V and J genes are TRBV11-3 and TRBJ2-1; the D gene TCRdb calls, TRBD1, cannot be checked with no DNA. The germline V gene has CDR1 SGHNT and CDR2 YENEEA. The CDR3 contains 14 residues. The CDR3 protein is CASSSYRVGNEQFF. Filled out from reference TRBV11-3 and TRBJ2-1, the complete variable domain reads EAGVVQSPRYKIIEKKQPVAFWCNPISGHNTLYWYLQNLGQGPELLIRYENEEAVDDSQLPKDRFSAERLKGVDSTLKIQPAELGDSAVYLCASSSYRVGNEQFFGPGTRLTVL.

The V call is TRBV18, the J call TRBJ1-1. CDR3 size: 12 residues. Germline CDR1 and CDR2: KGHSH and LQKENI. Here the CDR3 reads CASSTSIAEAFF.

CDR3 sequence: CSASKLVNTGELFF. The chain recombines TRBV20-1 with TRBJ2-2; without DNA, the TCRdb call of TRBD2 cannot be checked. The CDR3 runs to 14 residues. Germline lookup yields CDR1 DFQATT and CDR2 SNEGSKA (reference sequence).

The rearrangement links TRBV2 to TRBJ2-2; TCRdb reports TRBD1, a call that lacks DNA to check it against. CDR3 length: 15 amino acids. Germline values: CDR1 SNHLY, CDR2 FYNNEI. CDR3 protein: CASRMGPTVAGELFF. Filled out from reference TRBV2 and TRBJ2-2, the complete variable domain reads EPEVTQTPSHQVTQMGQEVILRCVPISNHLYFYWYRQILGQKVEFLVSFYNNEISEKSEIFDDQFSVERPDGSNFTLKIRSTKLEDSAMYFCASRMGPTVAGELFFGEGSRLTVL.

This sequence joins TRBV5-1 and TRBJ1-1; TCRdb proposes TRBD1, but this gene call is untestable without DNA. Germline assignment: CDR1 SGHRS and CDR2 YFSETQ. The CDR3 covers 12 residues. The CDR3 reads CASSTGQDRAFF.

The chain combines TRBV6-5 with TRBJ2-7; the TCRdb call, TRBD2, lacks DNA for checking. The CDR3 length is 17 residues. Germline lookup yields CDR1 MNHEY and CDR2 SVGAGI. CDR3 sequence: CASSYSMASGDSYEQYF.

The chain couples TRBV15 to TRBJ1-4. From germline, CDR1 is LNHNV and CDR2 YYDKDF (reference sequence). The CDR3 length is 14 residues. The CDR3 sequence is CATSNPGRNEKLFF.

The CDR3 here is CASSVGLAGSEQYF. The rearrangement joins TRBV9 to TRBJ2-7; TCRdb's D call of TRBD2 is untestable without DNA. From germline, CDR1 is SGDLS and CDR2 YYNGEE. The CDR3 length is 14 residues.

CDR3 sequence: CASSQGLAGEEQYF. The rearrangement uses TRBV3-1 and TRBJ2-7; as DNA is missing, the TRBD2 call by TCRdb cannot be tested. CDR3 size: 14 residues. Germline V gene data show CDR1 as LGHDT and CDR2 as YNNKEL (reference sequence).

The chain's CDR3 is CSAFRSGANVLTF. The V gene is TRBV20-1, the J gene TRBJ2-6. Germline CDR1 and CDR2: DFQATT and SNEGSKA (reference sequence). The CDR3 extends over 13 amino acids.

The CDR3 protein is CASTLMPPTGELFF. V is TRBV27 and J is TRBJ2-2; TCRdb outputs TRBD1, but without DNA this stays unchecked. The CDR3 is 14 amino acids. Germline V gene data show CDR1 as MNHEY and CDR2 as SMNVEV (reference sequence).

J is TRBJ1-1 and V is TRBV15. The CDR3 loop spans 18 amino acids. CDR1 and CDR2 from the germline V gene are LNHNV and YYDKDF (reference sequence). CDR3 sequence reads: CATSRDAFGGGGNTEAFF.

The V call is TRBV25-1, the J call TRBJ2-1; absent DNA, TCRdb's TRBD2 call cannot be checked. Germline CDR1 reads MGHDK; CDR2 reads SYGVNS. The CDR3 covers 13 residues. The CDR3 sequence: CASRLAGSNEQFF.

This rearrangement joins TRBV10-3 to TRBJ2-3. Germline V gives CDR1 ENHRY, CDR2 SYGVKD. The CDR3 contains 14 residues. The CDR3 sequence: CAISDRRSTDTQYF.

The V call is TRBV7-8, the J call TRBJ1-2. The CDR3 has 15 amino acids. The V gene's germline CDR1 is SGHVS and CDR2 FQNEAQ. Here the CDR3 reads CASSLAEGSGYGYTF.

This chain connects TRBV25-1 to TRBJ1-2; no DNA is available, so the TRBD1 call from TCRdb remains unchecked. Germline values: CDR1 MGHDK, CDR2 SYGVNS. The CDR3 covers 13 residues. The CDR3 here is CASSESGSVGYTF.

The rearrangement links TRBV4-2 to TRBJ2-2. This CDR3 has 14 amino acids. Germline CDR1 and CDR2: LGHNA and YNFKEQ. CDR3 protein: CASSHLMNTGELFF.

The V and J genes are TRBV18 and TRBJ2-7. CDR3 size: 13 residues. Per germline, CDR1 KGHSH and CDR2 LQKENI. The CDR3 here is CASSPPTLYEQYF.

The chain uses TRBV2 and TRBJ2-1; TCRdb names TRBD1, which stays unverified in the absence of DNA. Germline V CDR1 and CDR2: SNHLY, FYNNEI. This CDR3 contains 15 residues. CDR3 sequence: CASSDRDRGYNEQFF.

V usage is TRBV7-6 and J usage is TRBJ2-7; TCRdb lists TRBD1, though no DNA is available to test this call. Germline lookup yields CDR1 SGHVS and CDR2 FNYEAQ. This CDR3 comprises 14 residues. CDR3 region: CASSLDRGRDEQYF.

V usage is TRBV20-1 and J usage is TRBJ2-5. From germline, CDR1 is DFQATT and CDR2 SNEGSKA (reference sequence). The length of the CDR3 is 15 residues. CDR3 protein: CSARDFRVIGETQYF.

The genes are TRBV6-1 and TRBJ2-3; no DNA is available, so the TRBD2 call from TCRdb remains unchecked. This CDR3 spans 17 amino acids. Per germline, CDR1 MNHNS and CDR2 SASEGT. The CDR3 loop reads CASSEALLAGGQDTQYF.

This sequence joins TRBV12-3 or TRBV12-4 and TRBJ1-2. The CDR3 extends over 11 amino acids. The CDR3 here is CASSLFGGYTF.

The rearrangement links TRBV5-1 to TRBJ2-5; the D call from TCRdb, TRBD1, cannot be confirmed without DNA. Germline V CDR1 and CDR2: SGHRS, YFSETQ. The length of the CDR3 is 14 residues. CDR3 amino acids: CASSPTMQGETQYF.